The 24 T cell receptor beta chains below all came from one sample that was sequenced in a study of shared clonotypes between healthy human individuals. CD8 cells regarded as naive lacked CD45RO, were positively chosen for CCR7, and omitted terminally differentiated effector memory CD45RA+ cells. TCRdb's table, derived via immunoSEQ multiplex PCR, lists solely in-frame clones and lacks some. In the table there are approximately 2,000,000 clones, just over 90% of which are singletons. Sequenced input: naive CD8+ T cells from PBMCs. The receptors derive from a man younger than 35 in good health. Some clones in this sample may be carry-over from other donors' samples.

V usage is TRBV28 and J usage is TRBJ2-7, with 14 bases matching TRBD2. V dropped 10 bases and J dropped 7; count of bases not matched to a gene: 9. Germline V lookup: CDR1 MDHEN, CDR2 SYDVKM. CDR3 length equals 14 residues. CDR3 nucleotides: TGTGCCATCGCGGGACTAGCGGGAGCGGGAGAGCAGTACTTC. Protein: CAIAGLAGAGEQYF.

This clone has only one observation. V usage is TRBV9 and J usage is TRBJ2-7; TRBD1 is a possible D gene (5 bases). The V end was cut by 4 bases, the J end by 3 bases, with 11 bases between. Germline CDR1 reads SGDLS; CDR2 reads YYNGEE. The CDR3 is made up of 13 amino acids. The CDR3 coding sequence is TGTGCCAGCAGCCCACCGACAGTCTACGAGCAGTACTTC. Translation gives CASSPPTVYEQYF.

The gene calls are TRBV27 and TRBJ2-3, with a weak D call TRBD1 (6 bases). V gave up 5 bases and J gave up 0 bases, with 15 bases separating them. The germline V gene has CDR1 MNHEY and CDR2 SMNVEV (reference sequence). CDR3 length: 16 amino acids. The CDR3 spells CASSHTRGKSTDTQYF. CDR3 DNA: TGTGCCAGCAGTCATACAAGGGGGAAGAGCACAGATACGCAGTATTTT.

The chain employs TRBV30 and TRBJ2-7; D tentatively fits TRBD1 or TRBD2 (5 bases each). The CDR3 contains 13 residues. Germline-derived CDR1 and CDR2 are GTSNPN and SVGIG (reference sequence). V was pared by 5 bases and J by 2 bases, with 13 bases between. The chain's CDR3 is CAWGTGTPYEQYF. The CDR3 nucleotides read TGTGCCTGGGGAACCGGGACCCCCTACGAGCAGTACTTC.

V gene TRBV7-8 combines with J gene TRBJ2-7, with 14 bases aligning to TRBD2. Germline loops: CDR1 SGHVS, CDR2 FQNEAQ. Trimming cost V 5 bases and J 0 bases; bases outside gene matches: 6. This CDR3 has 17 amino acids. The CDR3 spells CASSVRLAGGSSYEQYF. CDR3 DNA: TGTGCCAGCAGCGTCCGACTAGCGGGAGGGAGCTCCTACGAGCAGTACTTC.

V usage is TRBV14 and J usage is TRBJ1-4, with 7 nucleotides matching TRBD1. Germline V gives CDR1 SGHDN, CDR2 FVKESK. V was pared by 2 bases and J by 10 bases, with 10 bases of the junction left unmatched. CDR3 length: 15 residues. CDR3 DNA sequence: TGTGCCAGCAGCCAATTCCGGGACAGCCCACGAAAACTGTTTTTT. Translation: CASSQFRDSPRKLFF.

The J gene is TRBJ1-3, the V gene TRBV27; the D gene is possibly TRBD1 (6 bases). Germline V gene sequence: CDR1 MNHEY, CDR2 SMNVEV (reference sequence). Trimming pared 5 bases from V and 2 bases from J, leaving 10 bases between. The CDR3 consists of 14 residues. This chain's CDR3 is CASSQGLPGNTIYF. The CDR3 DNA sequence: TGTGCCAGCAGTCAGGGGCTCCCTGGAAACACCATATATTTT.

The chain uses TRBV10-3 and TRBJ2-7, with D hard to call. V gave up 3 bases and J gave up 1 base, with 4 bases separating them. Germline CDR1 is ENHRY and CDR2 is SYGVKD. There are 12 residues in the CDR3. The chain's CDR3 is CAISDLSYEQYF. CDR3 in DNA: TGTGCCATCAGTGACCTTTCCTACGAGCAGTACTTC.

This sequence joins TRBV6-5 and TRBJ2-3, with 9 bases matching TRBD1. The CDR3 sequence is 15 residues long. CDR1 and CDR2 from the germline V gene are MNHEY and SVGAGI. The V segment lost 5 bases and the J segment 6 bases; nucleotides outside the gene matches: 9. Here the CDR3 DNA reads TGTGCCAGCAGTGCCCCGGGACAGGGAAGGGATACGCAGTATTTT. Amino acid sequence: CASSAPGQGRDTQYF.

V is TRBV14 and J is TRBJ2-7, with 9 bases that match TRBD1. V shed 3 bases and J 3 bases; nucleotides not matched to a gene: 6. The CDR3 is made up of 15 amino acids. From germline, CDR1 is SGHDN and CDR2 FVKESK. The CDR3 sequence is CASSHGQGQGYEQYF. In DNA, the CDR3 is TGTGCCAGCAGCCATGGTCAGGGACAGGGCTACGAGCAGTACTTC.

V usage is TRBV29-1 and J usage is TRBJ1-4; D is perhaps TRBD1 (5 bases). Germline V gene sequence: CDR1 SQVTM, CDR2 ANQGSEA. The germline V and J ends were trimmed by 7 bases and 6 bases, with 18 bases remaining between them. The CDR3 has 14 amino acids. The CDR3 loop is CSGGKGKADEKLFF. The CDR3 bases are TGCAGCGGCGGGAAGGGGAAGGCGGATGAAAAACTGTTTTTT.

The genes are TRBV7-6 and TRBJ2-3; TRBD1 or TRBD2 may be the D gene (6 bases each). The CDR3 is 15 amino acids. The germline V gene encodes CDR1 SGHVS and CDR2 FNYEAQ. Between the trimmed V and J ends, which lost 5 bases and 2 bases, there was a span of 14 bases. DNA of the CDR3: TGTGCCAGCAGCCCGGGGGCGGGACACACAGATACGCAGTATTTT. Translation: CASSPGAGHTDTQYF.

The chain combines TRBV28 with TRBJ2-5, with 10 bases matching TRBD2. The V segment lost 6 bases and the J segment 6 bases; nucleotides outside the gene matches: 13. From germline, CDR1 is MDHEN and CDR2 SYDVKM. The CDR3 length is 16 residues. The CDR3 nucleotides are TGTGCCAGCAGCCCCCCAGCGGGAGGGCCTCAAAAGACCCAGTACTTC. This sequence encodes CASSPPAGGPQKTQYF.

As concerns this clone: The junction departs from germline at one end; a sequencing error may be responsible. The chain uses TRBV7-9 and TRBJ1-5, with D possibly being TRBD1 (6 bases). This CDR3 has 13 residues. CDR1 is SEHNR, CDR2 FQNEAQ, per germline (reference sequence). The CDR3 nucleotides read TGTGCCAGCAGCCCATCCCAGGACAGCCAACCGTTTTTT. Translated, it gives CASSPSQDSQPFF.

The V call is TRBV7-2, the J call TRBJ2-1; TRBD2 aligns across 7 bases. Trimming cost V 5 bases and J 5 bases; bases outside gene matches: 6. The CDR3 extends over 14 amino acids. Germline assignment: CDR1 SGHTA and CDR2 FQGNSA. CDR3 nucleotide sequence: TGTGCCAGCAGCCCCGGGAGGTCCAACAATGAGCAGTTCTTC. Residues: CASSPGRSNNEQFF.

The chain combines TRBV2 with TRBJ1-4; perhaps TRBD1 as D (5 bases). The CDR3 is 15 amino acids. Germline lookup yields CDR1 SNHLY and CDR2 FYNNEI. Trimming left V 4 bases short and J 4 bases short, with 13 bases between. In DNA, the CDR3 is TGTGCCAGCAGTGTTACAGGAAACTTTAATGAAAAACTGTTTTTT. This gives the protein CASSVTGNFNEKLFF.

V and J are TRBV28 and TRBJ2-2; D is uncertain. Germline assignment: CDR1 MDHEN and CDR2 SYDVKM. V gave up 6 bases and J gave up 5 bases, with 10 bases separating them. CDR3 length equals 13 residues. The CDR3 bases are TGTGCCAGCAGGCCCTTGGGGACCGGGGAGCTGTTTTTT. It encodes CASRPLGTGELFF.

The chain carries TRBV15 and TRBJ2-3; TRBD2 matches at 7 bases. This CDR3 is 14 amino acids long. Germline trimming cut 2 bases from V and 14 bases from J; bases unmatched to any gene: 13. Germline V CDR1 and CDR2: LNHNV, YYDKDF (reference sequence). The chain's CDR3 is CATSRLDTGTKTYF. The CDR3 bases are TGTGCCACCAGCAGACTAGACACCGGGACTAAGACGTATTTT.

The chain is built from TRBV15 and TRBJ1-4; D remains unclear. Trimming took 3 bases from V and 6 from J, leaving 14 bases between them. There are 15 residues in the CDR3. Germline CDR1 LNHNV, CDR2 YYDKDF (reference sequence). The CDR3 region has the DNA TGTGCCACCAGCAGCAAGAAGGAGTCGGATGAAAAACTGTTTTTT. Protein product: CATSSKKESDEKLFF.

The chain couples TRBV19 to TRBJ2-7; 7 bases are a match to TRBD1. The CDR3 is made up of 15 amino acids. The germline V gene has CDR1 LNHDA and CDR2 SQIVND (reference sequence). The V and J ends lost 5 bases and 1 base, in that order; junction bases with no gene match: 8. The CDR3, as DNA: TGTGCCAGTAGTGCGTACCGGGACAGTTCCTACGAGCAGTACTTC. Its protein product is CASSAYRDSSYEQYF.

The V and J genes are TRBV4-1 and TRBJ2-5, with 10 positions matching TRBD1. V lost 5 bases to trimming and J lost 4 bases; unmatched junction nucleotides: 7. The CDR3 has 15 amino acids. The germline gives CDR1 MGHRA, CDR2 YSYEKL. In DNA, the CDR3 is TGCGCCAGCAGCTCTCGAGGGACAGGGGCAGAGACCCAGTACTTC. Amino acids: CASSSRGTGAETQYF.

V gene TRBV11-2 combines with J gene TRBJ1-4, with TRBD1 identical over 11 bases. After removal of 4 bases from V and 4 bases from J, the junction contained 5 bases not matched to a gene. The CDR3 runs to 16 residues. Germline CDR1 and CDR2: SGHAT and FQNNGV. CDR3 coding DNA: TGTGCCAGCAGCTGGGACAGGGGGGGCGATAATGAAAAACTGTTTTTT. Translation gives CASSWDRGGDNEKLFF. Complete variable domain (other parts from reference TRBV11-2 and TRBJ1-4): EAGVAQSPRYKIIEKRQSVAFWCNPISGHATLYWYQQILGQGPKLLIQFQNNGVVDDSQLPKDRFSAERLKGVDSTLKIQPAKLEDSAVYLCASSWDRGGDNEKLFFGSGTQLSVL.

This chain links TRBV5-6 with TRBJ2-7; no firm D call. The V end was cut by 4 bases, the J end by 0 bases, with 14 bases between. Germline CDR1 reads SGHDT; CDR2 reads YYEEEE. The CDR3 is 15 amino acids. Written as DNA, the CDR3 is TGTGCCAGCAGCCTCCTGGGTTCATCCTCCTACGAGCAGTACTTC. Amino acids: CASSLLGSSSYEQYF.

To note about this clone: Other DNA variants within this sample encode the same CDR3. The rearrangement uses TRBV27 and TRBJ1-4, with 11 bases matching TRBD1. V shed 4 bases and J 7 bases; nucleotides not matched to a gene: 2. The germline V gene has CDR1 MNHEY and CDR2 SMNVEV (reference sequence). CDR3 length equals 14 residues. CDR3 nucleotide sequence: TGTGCCAGCAGTTGGGACAGGGGGAGTGAAAAACTGTTTTTT. It is translated as CASSWDRGSEKLFF.